This T cell receptor (beta chain) was documented in a study of somatic mutations in cytotoxic T cells in rheumatoid arthritis. Study-level information: Prior to any treatment and right after diagnosis, patient blood (under 31 ml EDTA) was drawn.

Method: immunoSEQ multiplex PCR; TCRdb's copy keeps in-frame clones and lacks some. The table records about 29,000 clones, approximately 86% of them present only once. General study points: A significant difference in CD8+ T-cell clonality was not found between rheumatoid arthritis patients and age-matched healthy controls. The top CD8+ clone topped 20% of CD8+ cells in about an eighth of the roughly 65 patients. There was no knowledge of the antigen targets of the expanded CD8+ clones.

The V segment lost 4 bases and the J segment 8 bases; nucleotides outside the gene matches: 7. The CDR3 totals 14 residues. Germline V gives CDR1 SGHRS, CDR2 YFSETQ. Of note for this clone: Antigen specificity is unknown.

Source material: CD8+ T cells sorted from blood. The rearrangement links TRBV5-1 to TRBJ2-1; 9 bases align to TRBD1. The clonotype originates from an adult with rheumatoid arthritis. CDR3: CASSRGTGKYEQFF. CDR3 sequence (DNA): TGCGCCAGCAGCCGTGGGACAGGGAAATATGAGCAGTTCTTC. Filled out from reference TRBV5-1 and TRBJ2-1, the complete variable domain reads KAGVTQTPRYLIKTRGQQVTLSCSPISGHRSVSWYQQTPGQGLQFLFEYFSETQRNKGNFPGRFSGRQFSNSRSEMNVSTLELGDSALYLCASSRGTGKYEQFFGPGTRLTVL.